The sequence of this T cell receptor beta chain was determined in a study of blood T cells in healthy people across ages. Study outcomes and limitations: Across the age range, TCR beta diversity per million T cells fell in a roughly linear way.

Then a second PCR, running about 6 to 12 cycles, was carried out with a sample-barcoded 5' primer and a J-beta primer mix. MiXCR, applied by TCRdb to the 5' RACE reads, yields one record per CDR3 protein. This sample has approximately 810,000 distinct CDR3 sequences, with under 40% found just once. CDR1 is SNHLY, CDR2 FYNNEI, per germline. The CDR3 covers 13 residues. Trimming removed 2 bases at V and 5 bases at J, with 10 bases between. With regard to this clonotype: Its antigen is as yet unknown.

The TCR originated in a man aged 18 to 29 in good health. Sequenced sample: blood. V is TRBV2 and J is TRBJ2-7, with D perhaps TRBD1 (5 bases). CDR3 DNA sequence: TGTGCCAGCAGTGAAAGGCAGGGTAACGAGCAGTACTTC. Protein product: CASSERQGNEQYF.